This TCR beta chain stems from a study of T-cell memory formation after mild COVID-19. Whole-study findings and limits: Contracting CD4+ clones lay largely in CM and EM, with CD8+ ones residing in EMRA. Pre-infection memory carried some responding clones, suggesting that cross-reactive memory joined.

This clonotype came up a few times. Its antigen is undetermined. The CDR3 is 15 amino acids. V was shortened by 1 base and J by 6 bases, with 16 bases between the two germline ends. Using constant-segment primers, 5'RACE produced TCR alpha and TCR beta cDNA libraries carrying sample barcodes and UMIs. TCRdb passed the 5' RACE reads through MiXCR, listing each CDR3 protein once. The sample includes 110,000 to 150,000 distinct CDR3 sequences, about 14% seen only once; the top ten take about 30%. Sequenced: PBMCs or a T cell subset sorted from them (not recorded which). The TCR sequence derives from an adult woman who had mild COVID-19 (a few samples of this study predate the infection). Cell type and time point are not known. The V gene is TRBV12-3 or TRBV12-4, the J gene TRBJ2-7; possibly TRBD2 for D (6 bases). CDR3 bases: TGTGCCAGCAGTTTAGTGGGGGGAATCCCATCCGAGCAGTACTTC. It yields the protein CASSLVGGIPSEQYF.